This TCR beta chain was identified during a study of blood T cell repertoires in COVID-19 (dated by TCRdb to about 2020). About the study as a whole: Samples from collaborators originated in the United States, Italy and Spain and spanned both the acute and convalescent phases of COVID-19. The samples were drawn from two sources: the first 160 participants of the ongoing ImmuneRACE study, and 950 to 1,500 subjects contributed by 6 global collaborators. Sample metadata almost always included a de-identified subject ID, COVID-19 status, age in years and sex. The dataset comprised deeply sampled blood TCRbeta repertoires from subjects exposed to, actively infected with, or recovered from COVID-19. The prospective study material was composed of cDNA or gDNA derived from T cells, B-cell-depleted T cells, or PBMCs. Where available, HLA class I and class II types were obtained from metadata supplied by the sample provider rather than from assay-based typing. The repertoires were released in a freely available public database intended as a resource for research on the immune response to SARS-CoV-2.

On the study overall, not on this receptor specifically: The amount of clinical and demographic metadata varied by source and participant and was provided uncurated.

Regarding this clone: The antigen it binds to is not known. No base quality values were provided; no much bigger clone lies one nucleotide off.

The collaborating institutions used their own protocols to collect whole blood in K2EDTA tubes. For TCRbeta analysis, collaborator samples were shipped as frozen whole blood, as isolated PBMCs, or as DNA extracted from either sample type. TCRbeta CDR3 regions were amplified from genomic DNA using the immunoSEQ Assay, a bias-controlled multiplex PCR. The original pipeline was this. Within the assay, amplification of reference gene primers was used to estimate how many nucleated cells each sample contained. To quantify the absolute abundance of each unique TCRbeta CDR3 rearrangement, sequence reads were collapsed and filtered. For each sample, productive Simpson clonality was calculated by taking the square root of Simpson's diversity index across productive rearrangements. The immuneACCESS repertoire file appears here via TCRdb, limited to in-frame rearrangements. These files lack a portion of the clones; in checked studies, under half of the deficit traces to unresolved V genes, and the cause of the others is not known. Clonal size and the V and J genes are those of that table, whereas D and trimming came from the DNA. This sample gives 70,000 to 75,000 clones in total; over 80% of them show up just once. Roughly 2% of the sample comes from the top ten.

Germline trimming amounts to 4 bases on V and 3 bases on J, with 1 as the count of junction bases outside the gene matches. From the cysteine through the phenylalanine, the CDR3 covers 13 amino acids. Of all the DNA, just the CDR3 is kept, 39 bases in frame from base 1. Per the germline V gene, MNHEY is the CDR1 and SVGEGT is the CDR2. The receptor was isolated from an older woman with acute or convalescent COVID-19. Sequenced input: peripheral blood. The chain is encoded by TRBV6-2 or TRBV6-3 joined to TRBJ1-2; 8 bases in between match TRBD1. The encoded CDR3 is CASSSTGDYGYTF. DNA sequence: TGTGCCAGCAGTTCGACAGGGGACTATGGCTACACCTTC.